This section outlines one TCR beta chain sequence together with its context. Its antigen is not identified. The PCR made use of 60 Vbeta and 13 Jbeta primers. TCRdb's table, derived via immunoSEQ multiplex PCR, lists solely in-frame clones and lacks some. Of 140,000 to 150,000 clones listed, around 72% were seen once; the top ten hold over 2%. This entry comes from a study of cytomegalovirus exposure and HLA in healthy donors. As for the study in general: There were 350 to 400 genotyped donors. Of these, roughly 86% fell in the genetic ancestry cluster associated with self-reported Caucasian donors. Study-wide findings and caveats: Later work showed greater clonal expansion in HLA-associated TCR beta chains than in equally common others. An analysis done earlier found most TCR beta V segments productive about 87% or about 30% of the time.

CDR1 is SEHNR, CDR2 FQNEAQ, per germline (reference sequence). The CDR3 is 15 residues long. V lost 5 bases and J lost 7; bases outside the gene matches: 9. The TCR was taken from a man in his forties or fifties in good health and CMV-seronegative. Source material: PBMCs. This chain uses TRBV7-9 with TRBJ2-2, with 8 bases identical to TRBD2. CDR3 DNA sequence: TGTGCCAGCAGCCGGGAGGGGGGGCATGTCGGGGAGCTGTTTTTT. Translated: CASSREGGHVGELFF.